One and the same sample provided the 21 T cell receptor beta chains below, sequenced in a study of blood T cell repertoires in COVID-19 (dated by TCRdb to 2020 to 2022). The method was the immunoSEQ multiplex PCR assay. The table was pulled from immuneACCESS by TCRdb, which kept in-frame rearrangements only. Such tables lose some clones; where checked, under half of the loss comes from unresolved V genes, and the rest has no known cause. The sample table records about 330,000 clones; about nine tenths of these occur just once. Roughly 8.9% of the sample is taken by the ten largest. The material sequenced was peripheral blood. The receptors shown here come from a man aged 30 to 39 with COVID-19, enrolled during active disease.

Here the CDR3 reads CASSSDTAGNTIYF. Here the CDR3 DNA reads TGTGCCAGCAGCTCTGACACTGCTGGAAACACCATATATTTT. This chain connects TRBV7-9 to TRBJ1-3, with D uncertain. The germline gives CDR1 SEHNR, CDR2 FQNEAQ (reference sequence). This CDR3 contains 14 residues. V lost 4 bases to trimming and J lost 2 bases, with 9 bases between them.

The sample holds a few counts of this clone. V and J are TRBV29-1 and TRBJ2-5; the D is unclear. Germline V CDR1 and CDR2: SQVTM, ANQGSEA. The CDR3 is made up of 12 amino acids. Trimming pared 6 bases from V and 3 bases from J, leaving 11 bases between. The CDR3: CSVSPPEETQYF. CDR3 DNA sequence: TGCAGCGTATCTCCCCCGGAAGAGACCCAGTACTTC.

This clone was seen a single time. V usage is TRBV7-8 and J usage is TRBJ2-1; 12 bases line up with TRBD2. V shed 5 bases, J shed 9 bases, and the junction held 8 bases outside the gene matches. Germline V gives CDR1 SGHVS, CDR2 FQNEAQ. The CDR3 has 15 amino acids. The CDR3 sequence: CASSLSSGGASEQFF. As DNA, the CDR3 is TGTGCCAGCAGCCTGTCTAGCGGGGGGGCCAGTGAGCAGTTCTTC.

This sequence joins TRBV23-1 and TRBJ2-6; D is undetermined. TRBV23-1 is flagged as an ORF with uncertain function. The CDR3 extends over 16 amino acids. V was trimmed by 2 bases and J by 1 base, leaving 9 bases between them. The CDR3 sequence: CASSQRLTSGANVLTF. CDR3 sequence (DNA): TGCGCCAGCAGTCAAAGACTGACTTCTGGGGCCAACGTCCTGACTTTC.

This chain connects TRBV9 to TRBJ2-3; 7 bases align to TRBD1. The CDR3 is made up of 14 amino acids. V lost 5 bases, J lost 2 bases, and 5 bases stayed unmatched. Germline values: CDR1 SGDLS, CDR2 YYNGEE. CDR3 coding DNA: TGTGCCAGCAGAGGCAGGGGGATCACAGATACGCAGTATTTT. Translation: CASRGRGITDTQYF.

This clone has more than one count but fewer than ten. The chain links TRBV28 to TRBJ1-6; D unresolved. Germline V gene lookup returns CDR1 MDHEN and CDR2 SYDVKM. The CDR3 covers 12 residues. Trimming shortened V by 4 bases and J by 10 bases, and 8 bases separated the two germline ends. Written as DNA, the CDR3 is TGTGCCAGCAGTTCCGAGCCCTCACCCCTCCACTTT. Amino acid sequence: CASSSEPSPLHF.

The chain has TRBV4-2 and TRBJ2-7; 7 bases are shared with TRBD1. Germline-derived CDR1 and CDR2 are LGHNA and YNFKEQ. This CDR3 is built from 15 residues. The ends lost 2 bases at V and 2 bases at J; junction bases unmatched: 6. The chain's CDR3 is CASSQTGAVPYEQYF. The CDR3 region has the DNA TGTGCCAGCAGCCAAACAGGGGCAGTGCCCTACGAGCAGTACTTC.

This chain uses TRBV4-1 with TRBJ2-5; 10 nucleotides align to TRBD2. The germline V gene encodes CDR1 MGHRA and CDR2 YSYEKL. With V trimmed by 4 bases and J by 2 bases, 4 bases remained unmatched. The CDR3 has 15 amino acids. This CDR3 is CASSRILAGQETQYF. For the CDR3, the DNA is TGCGCCAGCAGCCGCATACTAGCGGGGCAAGAGACCCAGTACTTC.

CDR3 in amino acids: CASSPSTGSVMGYTF. CDR3 DNA: TGTGCCAGTAGTCCTTCGACAGGGTCAGTTATGGGCTACACCTTC. The chain has TRBV19 and TRBJ1-2, with 7 bases that match TRBD1. Germline CDR1 and CDR2: LNHDA and SQIVND (reference sequence). This CDR3 spans 15 amino acids. The trim removed 5 bases at V and 8 bases at J, leaving 14 bases unmatched. Looking up the rest from reference TRBV19 and TRBJ1-2 gives the full variable domain: DGGITQSPKYLFRKEGQNVTLSCEQNLNHDAMYWYRQDPGQGLRLIYYSQIVNDFQKGDIAEGYSVSREKKESFPLTVTSAQKNPTAFYLCASSPSTGSVMGYTFGSGTRLTVV.

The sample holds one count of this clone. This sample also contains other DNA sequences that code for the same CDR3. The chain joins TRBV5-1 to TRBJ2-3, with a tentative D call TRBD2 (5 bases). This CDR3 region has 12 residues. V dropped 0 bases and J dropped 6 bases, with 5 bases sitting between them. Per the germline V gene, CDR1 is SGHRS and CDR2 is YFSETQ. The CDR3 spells CASSLVADTQYF. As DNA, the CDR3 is TGCGCCAGCAGCTTGGTAGCGGATACGCAGTATTTT.

CDR3 in amino acids: CASSLWDRGYGYTF. Here the CDR3 DNA reads TGTGCCAGCAGTTTATGGGACAGGGGCTATGGCTACACCTTC. The chain carries TRBV27 and TRBJ1-2, with TRBD1 matching over 10 bases. The CDR3 has 14 amino acids. With V trimmed by 1 base and J by 4 bases, 0 bases remained unmatched. Germline V gives CDR1 MNHEY, CDR2 SMNVEV (reference sequence).

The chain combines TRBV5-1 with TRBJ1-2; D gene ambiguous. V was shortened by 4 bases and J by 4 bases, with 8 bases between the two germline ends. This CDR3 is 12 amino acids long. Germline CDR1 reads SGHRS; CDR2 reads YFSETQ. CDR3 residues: CASSPNTYGYTF. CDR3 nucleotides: TGCGCCAGCAGCCCCAACACCTATGGCTACACCTTC.

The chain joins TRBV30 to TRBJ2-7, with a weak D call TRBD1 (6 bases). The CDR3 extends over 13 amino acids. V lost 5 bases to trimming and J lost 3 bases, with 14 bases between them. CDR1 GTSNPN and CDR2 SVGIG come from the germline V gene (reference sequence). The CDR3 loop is CAWAGDNVYEQYF. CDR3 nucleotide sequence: TGTGCCTGGGCCGGGGACAACGTCTACGAGCAGTACTTC.

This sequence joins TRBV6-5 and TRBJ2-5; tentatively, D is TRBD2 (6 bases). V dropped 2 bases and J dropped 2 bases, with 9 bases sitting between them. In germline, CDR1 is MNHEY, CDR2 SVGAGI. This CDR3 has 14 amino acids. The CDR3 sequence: CASSYRGTQETQYF. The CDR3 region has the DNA TGTGCCAGCAGTTACCGAGGGACTCAAGAGACCCAGTACTTC.

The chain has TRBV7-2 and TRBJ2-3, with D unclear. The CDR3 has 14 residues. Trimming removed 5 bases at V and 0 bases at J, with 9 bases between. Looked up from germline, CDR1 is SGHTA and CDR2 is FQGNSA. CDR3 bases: TGTGCCAGCAGCGCTCGGGTCAGCACAGATACGCAGTATTTT. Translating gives CASSARVSTDTQYF.

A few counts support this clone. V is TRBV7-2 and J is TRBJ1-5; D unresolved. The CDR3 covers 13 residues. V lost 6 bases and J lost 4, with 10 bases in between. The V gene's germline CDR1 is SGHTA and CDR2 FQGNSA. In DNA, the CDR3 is TGTGCCAGCAGTCTAAGCCCAAATCAGCCCCAGCATTTT. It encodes CASSLSPNQPQHF.

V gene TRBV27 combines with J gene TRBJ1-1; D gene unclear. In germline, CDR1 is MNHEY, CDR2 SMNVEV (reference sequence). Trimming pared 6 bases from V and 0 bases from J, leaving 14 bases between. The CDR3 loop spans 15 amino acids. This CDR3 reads CASSPRAGLNTEAFF. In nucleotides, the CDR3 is TGTGCCAGCAGCCCCCGGGCGGGCCTGAACACTGAAGCTTTCTTT.

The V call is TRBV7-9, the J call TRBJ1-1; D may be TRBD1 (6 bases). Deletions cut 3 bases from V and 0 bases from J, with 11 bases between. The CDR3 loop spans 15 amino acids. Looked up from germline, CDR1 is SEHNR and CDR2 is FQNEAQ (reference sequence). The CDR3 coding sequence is TGTGCCAGCAGCTTTAACAGGGTTATGAACACTGAAGCTTTCTTT. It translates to CASSFNRVMNTEAFF. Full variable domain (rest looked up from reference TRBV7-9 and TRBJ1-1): DTGVSQNPRHKITKRGQNVTFRCDPISEHNRLYWYRQTLGQGPEFLTYFQNEAQLEKSRLLSDRFSAERPKGSFSTLEIQRTEQGDSAMYLCASSFNRVMNTEAFFGQGTRLTVV.

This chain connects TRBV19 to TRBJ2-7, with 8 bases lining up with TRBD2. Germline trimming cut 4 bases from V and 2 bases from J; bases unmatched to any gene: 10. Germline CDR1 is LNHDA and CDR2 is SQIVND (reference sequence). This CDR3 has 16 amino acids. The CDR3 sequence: CASSTRSGSSPYEQYF. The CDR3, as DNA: TGTGCCAGTAGTACCCGGAGCGGGAGTAGCCCCTACGAGCAGTACTTC.

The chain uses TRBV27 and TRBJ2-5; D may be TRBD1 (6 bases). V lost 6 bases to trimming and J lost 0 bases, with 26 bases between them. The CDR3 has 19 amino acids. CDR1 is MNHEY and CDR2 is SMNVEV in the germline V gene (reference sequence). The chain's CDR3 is CASSPISLGHRAYQETQYF. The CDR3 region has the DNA TGTGCCAGCAGCCCGATTTCCTTGGGACACAGAGCCTACCAAGAGACCCAGTACTTC.

The CDR3 region has the DNA TGTGCCAGCACAACCTACGCAGGGGTGAGCAATGAGCAGTTCTTC. Its protein is CASTTYAGVSNEQFF. The chain links TRBV27 to TRBJ2-1; D is perhaps TRBD1 (6 bases). Trimming cost V 7 bases and J 6 bases, with 19 bases left between them. Germline V gene data show CDR1 as MNHEY and CDR2 as SMNVEV (reference sequence). This CDR3 comprises 15 residues.